This T cell receptor beta chain stems from a study of cytomegalovirus exposure and HLA in healthy donors. CDR3 length equals 14 residues. Looked up from germline, CDR1 is SGHRS and CDR2 is YFSETQ. With 0 bases clipped from V and 4 bases from J, the junction kept 3 bases outside the gene matches. The PCR employed 60 Vbeta primers together with 13 Jbeta primers. The table came from immunoSEQ multiplex PCR; TCRdb's copy has only in-frame clones and leaves some out. The sample includes about 180,000 clones, 80% of them seen just once. Findings and limits, study-wide: TCR beta V- and J-gene trimming was later associated with a missense DCLRE1C variant.

A remark on this clone: The antigen is undetermined.

The TCR originated in a girl aged 5 to 17 in good health and CMV-seropositive. The V and J genes are TRBV5-1 and TRBJ1-2; 7 nucleotides match TRBD1. Sequences were obtained from PBMCs. The CDR3 coding sequence is TGCGCCAGCAGCTTGGGGGACAGCTTCTATGGCTACACCTTC. This codes for CASSLGDSFYGYTF.